These 26 T cell receptor beta chains were all obtained from the same sample, sequenced in a study of blood T cell repertoires in COVID-19. Profiling relied on immunoSEQ multiplex PCR, and the TCRdb table lists in-frame clones only, not all of them. In the table there are about 320,000 clones, about 82% of which are singletons. Sequences were obtained from peripheral blood. The receptors shown here come from a woman between 45 and 65 years old with acute or convalescent COVID-19.

V usage is TRBV15 and J usage is TRBJ2-6, with D unresolved. The CDR3 runs to 14 residues. Trimming shortened V by 7 bases and J by 1 base, and 8 bases separated the two germline ends. Germline CDR1 and CDR2: LNHNV and YYDKDF (reference sequence). CDR3 region: CATTVFSGANVLTF. CDR3 DNA sequence: TGTGCCACCACCGTTTTTTCTGGGGCCAACGTCCTGACTTTC.

The chain is built from TRBV15 and TRBJ2-5; a weak D match, TRBD1 (5 bases). The CDR3 is 14 residues long. V lost 5 bases, J lost 1 base, and 11 bases lay in between. Germline V gives CDR1 LNHNV, CDR2 YYDKDF (reference sequence). The CDR3 bases are TGTGCCACCAGCCATGACAGAGGCCAAGAGACCCAGTACTTC. Encoded protein: CATSHDRGQETQYF.

This clone was recorded once. This rearrangement joins TRBV27 to TRBJ1-4, with 8 positions matching TRBD1. Per the germline V gene, CDR1 is MNHEY and CDR2 is SMNVEV (reference sequence). This CDR3 is 15 amino acids long. V lost 1 base, J lost 7 bases, and 5 bases stayed unmatched. CDR3 region: CASSLFNRGGEKLFF. The CDR3 DNA is TGTGCCAGCAGTTTATTCAACAGGGGGGGTGAAAAACTGTTTTTT. The full variable domain, completed using reference TRBV27 and TRBJ1-4, is EAQVTQNPRYLITVTGKKLTVTCSQNMNHEYMSWYRQDPGLGLRQIYYSMNVEVTDKGDVPEGYKVSRKEKRNFPLILESPSPNQTSLYFCASSLFNRGGEKLFFGSGTQLSVL.

The rearrangement links TRBV29-1 to TRBJ2-3; maybe TRBD1 (5 bases). Trimming took 3 bases from V and 2 from J, leaving 9 bases between them. The germline V gene has CDR1 SQVTM and CDR2 ANQGSEA. The CDR3 has 13 residues. The chain's CDR3 is CSVDGAPTDTQYF. The CDR3 bases are TGCAGCGTTGATGGGGCCCCCACAGATACGCAGTATTTT.

This clone showed up just once. The V call is TRBV10-3, the J call TRBJ1-5; 7 nucleotides line up with TRBD1. J gave up 0 bases and V 5 bases, and 4 bases lay outside the gene matches. This CDR3 contains 15 residues. CDR1 is ENHRY, CDR2 SYGVKD, per germline. CDR3 protein: CAISPQGGSNQPQHF. Written as DNA, the CDR3 is TGTGCCATCAGTCCCCAGGGGGGTAGCAATCAGCCCCAGCATTTT.

This clone was observed many times. The rearrangement uses TRBV9 and TRBJ1-4; no firm D call. V shed 4 bases and J shed 8 bases, with 12 bases lying between them. CDR1 SGDLS and CDR2 YYNGEE come from the germline V gene. This CDR3 has 13 amino acids. The chain's CDR3 is CASSPLLEEKLFF. The CDR3, as DNA: TGTGCCAGCAGCCCACTCCTAGAGGAAAAACTGTTTTTT.

This rearrangement joins TRBV7-2 to TRBJ1-5, with 7 bases that match TRBD1. Per germline, CDR1 SGHTA and CDR2 FQGNSA. Trimming removed 2 bases from V and 4 bases from J; junction bases left unmatched: 8. The CDR3 covers 16 residues. The CDR3 is CASSLRSARGNQPQHF. CDR3 sequence (DNA): TGTGCCAGCAGCTTAAGGTCGGCCAGGGGGAATCAGCCCCAGCATTTT.

The chain combines TRBV13 with TRBJ2-5; 9 positions agree with TRBD1. With 5 bases clipped from V and 3 bases from J, the junction kept 1 base outside the gene matches. The CDR3 contains 13 residues. Per the germline V gene, CDR1 is PRHDT and CDR2 is FYEKMQ (reference sequence). The CDR3 protein is CASSRTGEETQYF. The CDR3 nucleotides read TGTGCCAGCAGCCGGACAGGGGAAGAGACCCAGTACTTC.

The V and J genes are TRBV24-1 and TRBJ2-7; TRBD1 matches at 8 bases. Germline trimming cut 5 bases from V and 6 bases from J; bases unmatched to any gene: 5. This CDR3 is 13 amino acids long. Germline CDR1 KGHDR, CDR2 SFDVKD. CDR3 bases: TGTGCCACCAGTGGCTCGGACAGGGCCGAGCAGTACTTC. Amino acid sequence: CATSGSDRAEQYF.

This sequence joins TRBV29-1 and TRBJ1-1, with 7 bases lining up with TRBD1. The CDR3 runs to 14 residues. Germline-derived CDR1 and CDR2 are SQVTM and ANQGSEA. The V and J ends lost 3 bases and 5 bases, in that order; junction bases with no gene match: 9. CDR3 in amino acids: CSVERSTGRTEAFF. The CDR3 DNA reads TGCAGCGTTGAGCGATCGACAGGGAGGACTGAAGCTTTCTTT. The full variable domain, in which reference TRBV29-1 and TRBJ1-1 provide the parts outside the CDR3, is SAVISQKPSRDICQRGTSLTIQCQVDSQVTMMFWYRQQPGQSLTLIATANQGSEATYESGFVIDKFPISRPNLTFSTLTVSNMSPEDSSIYLCSVERSTGRTEAFFGQGTRLTVV.

CDR3 sequence (DNA): TGTGCCAGCAGCTACTGGGACAGAGACTACGAGCAGTACTTC. Residues: CASSYWDRDYEQYF. The V and J genes are TRBV3-1 (or the pseudogene TRBV3-2) and TRBJ2-7; 7 bases match TRBD1. V shed 5 bases and J 3 bases; nucleotides not matched to a gene: 7. The CDR3 sequence is 14 residues long. The V gene's germline CDR1 is LGHDT and CDR2 YNNKEL (reference sequence).

The rearrangement uses TRBV27 and TRBJ2-7; weak D call: TRBD2 (5 bases). The CDR3 is 13 residues long. The V gene's germline CDR1 is MNHEY and CDR2 SMNVEV (reference sequence). Trimming left V 2 bases short and J 5 bases short, with 10 bases between. The CDR3 coding sequence is TGTGCCAGCAGTTTACGGGGTCGGAACGAGCAGTACTTC. Translation gives CASSLRGRNEQYF.

This chain uses TRBV5-4 with TRBJ1-2, with D possibly TRBD1 on 5 matching bases. V was trimmed by 0 bases and J by 6 bases, leaving 6 bases between them. Germline CDR1 SGHNT, CDR2 YYREEE (reference sequence). The CDR3 is 12 residues long. The CDR3 reads CASSLVDNGYTF. Here the CDR3 DNA reads TGTGCCAGCAGCTTGGTGGACAATGGCTACACCTTC.

The chain links TRBV2 to TRBJ2-7; D call uncertain. The V gene lost 4 bases and the J gene lost 1 base, with 14 bases spanning the gap. This CDR3 region has 15 residues. Germline V gene data show CDR1 as SNHLY and CDR2 as FYNNEI. In DNA form, the CDR3 reads TGTGCCAGCAGTGTCTCGGTCACGTATTCCTACGAGCAGTACTTC. It specifies CASSVSVTYSYEQYF.

The chain is built from TRBV9 and TRBJ2-7; possibly TRBD1 for D (5 bases). The CDR3 sequence is 13 residues long. Germline-derived CDR1 and CDR2 are SGDLS and YYNGEE. V lost 0 bases, J lost 4 bases, and 8 bases lay in between. CDR3 loop: CASSVDRGYEQYF. The CDR3 DNA is TGTGCCAGCAGCGTAGATAGGGGTTACGAGCAGTACTTC.

The V gene is TRBV28, the J gene TRBJ1-2; TRBD1 matches at 7 bases. Germline trimming cut 3 bases from V and 1 base from J; bases unmatched to any gene: 11. Germline loops: CDR1 MDHEN, CDR2 SYDVKM. The length of the CDR3 is 17 residues. This CDR3 reads CASSLGNMGQYNYGYTF. Here the CDR3 DNA reads TGTGCCAGCAGTTTGGGGAACATGGGACAGTATAACTATGGCTACACCTTC.

The J gene is TRBJ1-6, the V gene TRBV28; the D gene is possibly TRBD1 (6 bases). This CDR3 is 14 amino acids long. Trimming left V 1 base short and J 7 bases short, with 8 bases between. Germline V gene data show CDR1 as MDHEN and CDR2 as SYDVKM. In nucleotides, the CDR3 is TGTGCCAGCAGTTTATACAGGGTAAATTCACCCCTCCACTTT. Translation gives CASSLYRVNSPLHF.

The chain links TRBV7-9 to TRBJ1-5, with D hard to call. Trimming cost V 1 base and J 9 bases, with 10 bases left between them. The CDR3 is 13 residues long. Per the germline V gene, CDR1 is SEHNR and CDR2 is FQNEAQ (reference sequence). For the CDR3, the DNA is TGTGCCAGCAGCTTAGAATCAGGAAGGCCCCAGCATTTT. Translating it yields CASSLESGRPQHF.

The chain joins TRBV24-1 to TRBJ1-4, with TRBD1 matching 9 bases. Germline loops: CDR1 KGHDR, CDR2 SFDVKD. V was pared by 4 bases and J by 7 bases, with 6 bases of the junction left unmatched. The CDR3 consists of 15 residues. CDR3 residues: CATSDRDRVPEKLFF. The CDR3 DNA reads TGTGCCACCAGTGACCGGGACAGGGTCCCTGAAAAACTGTTTTTT.

The rearrangement uses TRBV6-2 or TRBV6-3 and TRBJ2-3; TRBD2 aligns across 11 bases. The trim removed 0 bases at V and 10 bases at J, leaving 12 bases unmatched. Germline values: CDR1 MNHEY, CDR2 SVGEGT. The CDR3 runs to 17 residues. The DNA for the CDR3 is TGTGCCAGCAGTTACTCGTTACGACTAGCGGGAATCCTAGCGCAGTATTTT. It yields the protein CASSYSLRLAGILAQYF.

The V and J genes are TRBV5-4 and TRBJ2-5, with 13 bases lining up with TRBD2. V lost 9 bases, J lost 3 bases, and 14 bases stayed unmatched. The CDR3 is 17 amino acids. The germline gives CDR1 SGHNT, CDR2 YYREEE (reference sequence). CDR3: CATRGGPGLAGKETQYF. The CDR3 nucleotides are TGTGCCACCAGGGGGGGACCGGGACTAGCGGGAAAAGAGACCCAGTACTTC.

The CDR3, as DNA: TGTGCCAGCAGTTACACAGGGATGCTCACTGAAGCTTTCTTT. Residues: CASSYTGMLTEAFF. The chain links TRBV6-5 to TRBJ1-1, with D possibly matching TRBD1 (6 bases). CDR3 size: 14 residues. Trimming shortened V by 2 bases and J by 4 bases, and 11 bases separated the two germline ends. CDR1 and CDR2 from the germline V gene are MNHEY and SVGAGI.

This clone is a singleton in its sample. This sequence joins TRBV27 and TRBJ2-1; 11 bases fit TRBD2. J was trimmed by 3 bases and V by 4 bases; bases with no gene match: 5. In germline, CDR1 is MNHEY, CDR2 SMNVEV (reference sequence). The length of the CDR3 is 16 residues. The CDR3 region is CASSSGGLAGYNEQFF. In DNA, the CDR3 is TGTGCCAGCAGTTCTGGAGGACTAGCGGGCTACAATGAGCAGTTCTTC.

The CDR3 DNA is TGCAGTGCTAGTCGCGGACAGGGGGGTTCCAATGAGCAGTTCTTC. Its protein is CSASRGQGGSNEQFF. V gene TRBV20-1 combines with J gene TRBJ2-1, with 10 bases fitting TRBD1. Trimming took 3 bases from V and 6 from J; bases not matched to a gene: 8. Germline V gives CDR1 DFQATT, CDR2 SNEGSKA (reference sequence). CDR3 length equals 15 residues.

This chain uses TRBV20-1 with TRBJ2-7; TRBD1 is a possible D gene (6 bases). V gave up 3 bases and J gave up 3 bases, with 9 bases separating them. Per the germline V gene, CDR1 is DFQATT and CDR2 is SNEGSKA (reference sequence). The CDR3 contains 12 residues. Here the CDR3 reads CSASEQGYEQYF. The CDR3 DNA reads as TGCAGTGCTAGTGAACAGGGCTACGAGCAGTACTTC.

Only a few counts were recorded for this clone. The chain has TRBV28 and TRBJ2-3; 9 nucleotides match TRBD2. The V gene's germline CDR1 is MDHEN and CDR2 SYDVKM. CDR3 length equals 15 residues. After removal of 2 bases from V and 3 bases from J, the junction contained 3 bases not matched to a gene. The CDR3 nucleotides read TGTGCCAGCAGTTTACTAGCGGGATGGACAGATACGCAGTATTTT. Translated: CASSLLAGWTDTQYF. Full variable domain (missing parts from reference TRBV28 and TRBJ2-3): DVKVTQSSRYLVKRTGEKVFLECVQDMDHENMFWYRQDPGLGLRLIYFSYDVKMKEKGDIPEGYSVSREKKERFSLILESASTNQTSMYLCASSLLAGWTDTQYFGPGTRLTVL.